One sample yielded the 7 T cell receptor beta chains listed below, sequenced in a study of regulatory T cells in long-lasting Graves disease. Building the TCR beta libraries relied on iRepertoire HTBI primers, and CDR3 regions underwent Arm-PCR. TCRdb passed the multiplex PCR reads through MiXCR, listing each CDR3 protein once. The repertoire has approximately 690,000 distinct CDR3 sequences, about 30% of them found once; the top ten carry around 42%. Time point: persistent/refractory GD, antithyroid drugs over 5 years with positive TRAb. PBMC RNA was the source of the TCR library. The source was peripheral blood mononuclear cells (PBMCs), collected when the disease was refractory, from a patient treated with antithyroid drugs. Receptors were obtained from a female donor with Graves disease.

The gene calls are TRBV3-1 and TRBJ2-2, with a tentative D call TRBD1 (6 bases). There are 16 residues in the CDR3. Trimming pared 3 bases from V and 0 bases from J, leaving 11 bases between. Germline values: CDR1 LGHDT, CDR2 YNNKEL (reference sequence). The CDR3 is CASSQGQPSNTGELFF. The CDR3 DNA follows: TGTGCCAGCAGCCAGGGACAACCTTCGAACACCGGGGAGCTGTTTTTT.

The J gene is TRBJ1-1, the V gene TRBV7-9; D not resolved. Deletions cut 4 bases from V and 2 bases from J, with 11 bases between. Germline loops: CDR1 SEHNR, CDR2 FQNEAQ (reference sequence). The CDR3 runs 14 residues. CDR3 coding DNA: TGTGCCAGCAGCTCACCTCTTATTAACACTGAAGCTTTCTTT. Residues: CASSSPLINTEAFF. Supplemented by reference TRBV7-9 and TRBJ1-1, the full variable domain reads DTGVSQNPRHKITKRGQNVTFRCDPISEHNRLYWYRQTLGQGPEFLTYFQNEAQLEKSRLLSDRFSAERPKGSFSTLEIQRTEQGDSAMYLCASSSPLINTEAFFGQGTRLTVV.

On this clonotype itself: This may arise from a read error, as a much more abundant clone is one base away. No conserved phenylalanine or tryptophan ends this CDR3, so it is likely a read error. The V and J genes are TRBV12-3 or TRBV12-4 and TRBJ1-4; 9 positions agree with TRBD1. The CDR3 consists of 16 residues. The trim removed 6 bases at V and 5 bases at J, leaving 10 bases unmatched. CDR3 in amino acids: CASSPPGTGRNEKLFL. CDR3 bases: TGTGCCAGCAGCCCCCCCGGGACAGGGCGGAATGAAAAACTGTTTCTT.

The V gene is TRBV27, the J gene TRBJ2-7, with 9 bases identical to TRBD2. Germline trimming cut 2 bases from V and 6 bases from J; bases unmatched to any gene: 14. The germline V gene encodes CDR1 MNHEY and CDR2 SMNVEV (reference sequence). The CDR3 has 17 amino acids. The CDR3, as DNA: TGTGCCAGCAGTTTACGAGGGTTAGCGGGAGTTCGGCCCGAGCAGTACTTC. Its protein product is CASSLRGLAGVRPEQYF.

This clonotype was found a few times. The chain couples TRBV11-2 to TRBJ2-6, with no clear D. The CDR3 is 16 amino acids. The V end was cut by 10 bases, the J end by 0 bases, with 16 bases between. Germline V gene data show CDR1 as SGHAT and CDR2 as FQNNGV. This CDR3 is CAILMAVHSGANVLTF. For the CDR3, the DNA is TGTGCCATACTTATGGCCGTGCACTCTGGGGCCAACGTCCTGACTTTC.

A few counts support this clonotype. V is TRBV12-3 or TRBV12-4 and J is TRBJ1-2; the D is unclear. The CDR3 contains 14 residues. Deletions cut 1 base from V and 3 bases from J, with 9 bases between. CDR3 region: CASSLGLRDYGYTF. In nucleotides, the CDR3 is TGTGCCAGCAGTTTAGGGCTTCGAGACTATGGCTACACCTTC.

The V call is TRBV12-3 or TRBV12-4, the J call TRBJ2-5; 14 nucleotides agree with TRBD2. The ends lost 6 bases at V and 5 bases at J; junction bases unmatched: 5. The CDR3 extends over 15 amino acids. This CDR3 reads CASRGLAGGSETQYF. DNA of the CDR3: TGTGCCAGCAGAGGACTAGCGGGAGGTTCCGAGACCCAGTACTTC.